Below, 27 T cell receptor beta chains from the same sample are listed, as sequenced in a study of blood T cell repertoires in COVID-19. The assay was immunoSEQ multiplex PCR, and TCRdb's table has in-frame clones only and misses some. The sample contains nearly 250,000 clones, over 80% of which appear only once. Sequenced material: PBMCs or T cells enriched from blood (not recorded which). The source is a man in his forties or fifties who had been exposed to COVID-19.

This chain connects TRBV9 to TRBJ2-1, with TRBD2 matching over 7 bases. Germline trimming cut 4 bases from V and 6 bases from J; bases unmatched to any gene: 7. The CDR3 is 14 residues long. Germline V lookup: CDR1 SGDLS, CDR2 YYNGEE. The CDR3 sequence: CASSPQWGGNEQFF. The CDR3 DNA reads as TGTGCCAGCAGCCCCCAGTGGGGGGGCAATGAGCAGTTCTTC.

The chain joins TRBV7-8 to TRBJ1-3; TRBD1 might be the D (5 bases). V lost 1 base, J lost 0 bases, and 7 bases lay in between. The CDR3 loop spans 15 amino acids. The germline V gene encodes CDR1 SGHVS and CDR2 FQNEAQ. CDR3 amino acids: CASSLGTSSGNTIYF. The CDR3 DNA is TGTGCCAGCAGCTTAGGGACATCCTCTGGAAACACCATATATTTT.

This sequence joins TRBV2 and TRBJ1-4, with D maybe TRBD1 (5 bases). CDR1 is SNHLY, CDR2 FYNNEI, per germline. Between the trimmed V and J ends, which lost 3 bases and 7 bases, there was a span of 15 bases. The CDR3 is 15 amino acids. CDR3 bases: TGTGCCAGCAGTGATGAAGGCAGGGTTTTTGAAAAACTGTTTTTT. This sequence encodes CASSDEGRVFEKLFF.

V is TRBV27 and J is TRBJ1-2; 10 bases map to TRBD1. The CDR3 contains 16 residues. The V gene's germline CDR1 is MNHEY and CDR2 SMNVEV (reference sequence). Trimming took 2 bases from V and 3 from J; bases not matched to a gene: 6. The CDR3 region is CASSLQPTGGYYGYTF. CDR3 in DNA: TGTGCCAGCAGTTTACAACCGACAGGGGGCTACTATGGCTACACCTTC.

The chain joins TRBV13 to TRBJ1-6, with D tentatively TRBD1 (5 bases). Trimming removed 6 bases from V and 4 bases from J, with 13 bases in between. In germline, CDR1 is PRHDT, CDR2 FYEKMQ (reference sequence). CDR3 length: 15 residues. The CDR3: CASRGEADYNSPLHF. Written as DNA, the CDR3 is TGTGCCAGCAGGGGGGAGGCGGATTATAATTCACCCCTCCACTTT.

The chain carries TRBV6-5 and TRBJ1-2; 7 nucleotides agree with TRBD1. CDR1 is MNHEY, CDR2 SVGAGI, per germline. V lost 5 bases and J lost 3; bases outside the gene matches: 6. The CDR3 runs to 14 residues. The CDR3 protein is CASSRPGTDYGYTF. CDR3 coding DNA: TGTGCCAGCAGTCGCCCCGGGACAGACTATGGCTACACCTTC.

The chain couples TRBV2 to TRBJ1-1; the D gene is possibly TRBD1 (6 bases). Germline V gives CDR1 SNHLY, CDR2 FYNNEI. V was clipped by 2 bases and J by 1 base, with 11 bases between them. The CDR3 has 15 residues. The DNA of the CDR3 is TGTGCCAGCAGTGAACAGGGGATGGGGAACACTGAAGCTTTCTTT. Protein: CASSEQGMGNTEAFF.

This rearrangement joins TRBV30 to TRBJ1-5; no clear D. V lost 0 bases and J lost 0, with 6 bases in between. The CDR3 runs 14 residues. Germline values: CDR1 GTSNPN, CDR2 SVGIG (reference sequence). The CDR3: CAWSVLASNQPQHF. DNA of the CDR3: TGTGCCTGGAGTGTACTTGCTAGCAATCAGCCCCAGCATTTT. Combining the CDR3 with reference TRBV30 and TRBJ1-5 gives the whole variable domain SQTIHQWPATLVQPVGSPLSLECTVEGTSNPNLYWYRQAAGRGLQLLFYSVGIGQISSEVPQNLSASRPQDRQFILSSKKLLLSDSGFYLCAWSVLASNQPQHFGDGTRLSIL.

The count of this clone is one. The V and J genes are TRBV10-1 and TRBJ2-3, with a weak D call TRBD1 (5 bases). CDR3 length: 13 residues. Trimming stripped 8 bases from V and 5 bases from J, with 14 bases between. Per germline, CDR1 WNHNN and CDR2 SYGVQD (reference sequence). The CDR3 DNA sequence: TGCGCCAGCGGCCCCAGGGTAGGAGATACGCAGTATTTT. Its protein is CASGPRVGDTQYF.

This clone has just a few counts. This chain uses TRBV2 with TRBJ2-1, with 8 positions matching TRBD2. The V segment lost 5 bases and the J segment 9 bases; nucleotides outside the gene matches: 15. The CDR3 runs to 16 residues. The germline V gene encodes CDR1 SNHLY and CDR2 FYNNEI. CDR3 nucleotides: TGTGCCAGCAGTCGGACCTGGATCCGGACTAGCCGTGAGCAGTTCTTC. Its protein is CASSRTWIRTSREQFF.

The J gene is TRBJ1-6, the V gene TRBV6-6; TRBD1 is a possible D gene (5 bases). Germline V gene data show CDR1 as MNHNY and CDR2 as SVGAGI (reference sequence). The V end lost 7 bases, the J end lost 9 bases, and 19 bases lay between the germline ends. This CDR3 has 15 residues. The DNA for the CDR3 is TGTGCCAGCACCGTCCCGGAGGGACTGGGTTCACCCCTCCACTTT. Amino acid sequence: CASTVPEGLGSPLHF.

The chain uses TRBV28 and TRBJ2-7, with 8 nucleotides matching TRBD1. In germline, CDR1 is MDHEN, CDR2 SYDVKM. CDR3 length equals 14 residues. Unmatched junction bases numbered 6, after V lost 4 bases and J lost 4 bases. CDR3 loop: CASSSSRTGYEQYV. The CDR3 bases are TGTGCCAGCAGTTCCTCCAGGACAGGGTACGAGCAGTACGTC.

The chain combines TRBV9 with TRBJ1-2; no definite D call. Trimming left V 0 bases short and J 2 bases short, with 5 bases between. CDR1 is SGDLS and CDR2 is YYNGEE in the germline V gene. This CDR3 is 13 amino acids long. Here the CDR3 reads CASSVAQNYGYTF. Here the CDR3 DNA reads TGTGCCAGCAGCGTAGCCCAGAACTATGGCTACACCTTC.

The CDR3 DNA reads as TGCGCCAGCAGCCAGACTTACGACCCAACTGAAGCTTTCTTT. Residues: CASSQTYDPTEAFF. The chain combines TRBV10-1 with TRBJ1-1; D gene unclear. V was shortened by 6 bases and J by 5 bases, with 16 bases between the two germline ends. The CDR3 has 14 residues. The germline gives CDR1 WNHNN, CDR2 SYGVQD (reference sequence).

This rearrangement joins TRBV28 to TRBJ2-7, with D unclear. CDR3 size: 13 residues. V lost 4 bases and J lost 6, with 13 bases in between. The V gene's germline CDR1 is MDHEN and CDR2 SYDVKM. This CDR3 reads CASSSHREREQYV. The CDR3 DNA reads TGTGCCAGCAGTTCCCACCGAGAGCGCGAGCAGTACGTC.

V usage is TRBV11-2 and J usage is TRBJ1-2, with TRBD1 identical over 8 bases. This CDR3 comprises 14 residues. Germline V gene sequence: CDR1 SGHAT, CDR2 FQNNGV. J was trimmed by 5 bases and V by 1 base; bases with no gene match: 3. The chain's CDR3 is CASSLGTGNYGYTF. CDR3 nucleotide sequence: TGTGCCAGCAGCTTAGGGACAGGGAATTATGGCTACACCTTC.

The gene calls are TRBV5-4 and TRBJ2-5; 13 nucleotides match TRBD2. After removal of 4 bases from V and 1 base from J, the junction contained 4 bases not matched to a gene. Germline V gives CDR1 SGHNT, CDR2 YYREEE (reference sequence). The CDR3 has 16 amino acids. CDR3 in amino acids: CASSLGLAGVQETQYF. CDR3 nucleotide sequence: TGTGCCAGCAGCCTAGGACTAGCGGGAGTCCAAGAGACCCAGTACTTC.

V is TRBV7-6 and J is TRBJ1-1, with D uncertain. Germline V gives CDR1 SGHVS, CDR2 FNYEAQ. This CDR3 is built from 15 residues. Between the trimmed V and J ends, which lost 1 base and 5 bases, there was a span of 14 bases. The CDR3 spells CASSLGGRGSTEAFF. CDR3 coding DNA: TGTGCCAGCAGCTTAGGCGGGAGAGGTTCTACTGAAGCTTTCTTT.

The chain uses TRBV29-1 and TRBJ1-2; 11 nucleotides line up with TRBD1. V shed 5 bases and J 3 bases; nucleotides not matched to a gene: 5. The CDR3 totals 14 residues. Germline V CDR1 and CDR2: SQVTM, ANQGSEA. CDR3 DNA sequence: TGCAGCGTTAACTCGGACAGGGGGCACTATGGCTACACCTTC. Translated: CSVNSDRGHYGYTF.

The genes are TRBV19 and TRBJ1-3; unclear D gene. V lost 7 bases, J lost 2 bases, and 12 bases lay in between. Germline-derived CDR1 and CDR2 are LNHDA and SQIVND (reference sequence). The CDR3 contains 14 residues. The DNA for the CDR3 is TGTGCCAGTAAATTGGGAGGGACTGGAAACACCATATATTTT. Amino acid sequence: CASKLGGTGNTIYF.

J is TRBJ1-1 and V is TRBV2, with TRBD1 identical over 9 bases. CDR1 and CDR2 from the germline V gene are SNHLY and FYNNEI. The CDR3 is 14 residues long. V shed 7 bases, J shed 5 bases, and the junction held 8 bases outside the gene matches. Here the CDR3 DNA reads TGTGCCAGCAATCGGGACAGGGAAAGGACTGAAGCTTTCTTT. Amino acids: CASNRDRERTEAFF.

This chain uses TRBV7-8 with TRBJ1-4, with TRBD1 matching 8 bases. The CDR3 has 14 residues. CDR1 is SGHVS, CDR2 FQNEAQ, per germline. V dropped 4 bases and J dropped 2; count of bases not matched to a gene: 0. CDR3 sequence: CASSWDRTNEKLFF. DNA of the CDR3: TGTGCCAGCAGCTGGGACAGGACTAATGAAAAACTGTTTTTT. Full variable domain (missing parts from reference TRBV7-8 and TRBJ1-4): GAGVSQSPRYKVAKRGQDVALRCDPISGHVSLFWYQQALGQGPEFLTYFQNEAQLDKSGLPSDRFFAERPEGSVSTLKIQRTQQEDSAVYLCASSWDRTNEKLFFGSGTQLSVL.

J is TRBJ2-1 and V is TRBV13, with 7 bases lining up with TRBD2. The CDR3 extends over 13 amino acids. Germline CDR1 PRHDT, CDR2 FYEKMQ (reference sequence). The V gene end was trimmed by 9 bases and the J gene end by 6 bases; junction bases not matched to a gene: 8. As DNA, the CDR3 is TGTGCCAGTAAAAGCGGGATCTCCAATGAGCAGTTCTTC. Translating gives CASKSGISNEQFF.

The chain joins TRBV11-2 to TRBJ1-1; no clear D. Trimming stripped 0 bases from V and 2 bases from J, with 10 bases between. Germline V gives CDR1 SGHAT, CDR2 FQNNGV. The CDR3 consists of 15 residues. CDR3 region: CASSLDRAFNTEAFF. DNA for the CDR3: TGTGCCAGCAGCTTAGATAGAGCGTTTAACACTGAAGCTTTCTTT.

The genes are TRBV4-1 and TRBJ2-1, with TRBD2 matching 8 bases. From germline, CDR1 is MGHRA and CDR2 YSYEKL. Trimming took 0 bases from V and 8 from J; bases not matched to a gene: 6. The CDR3 sequence is 15 residues long. As DNA, the CDR3 is TGCGCCAGCAGCCAAGATCCGGGGGGGGCGTATGAGCAGTTCTTC. This sequence encodes CASSQDPGGAYEQFF.

This chain uses TRBV28 with TRBJ1-1; 11 bases align to TRBD1. This CDR3 region has 16 residues. The V and J ends lost 8 bases and 5 bases, in that order; junction bases with no gene match: 13. Germline V CDR1 and CDR2: MDHEN, SYDVKM. CDR3 protein: CASPPRTGGLGTEAFF. Written as DNA, the CDR3 is TGTGCCAGCCCCCCCCGGACAGGGGGCCTCGGTACTGAAGCTTTCTTT.

The chain has TRBV21-1 and TRBJ1-4. TRBV21-1 is described as a pseudogene. This CDR3 region has 19 residues. DNA for the CDR3: TGTGCCAGCAGCAGATCCCTTTCCGAGGATTATGCAACTAATGAAAAACTGTTTTTT. Residues: CASSRSLSEDYATNEKLFF.